This entry lists 19 T cell receptor beta chains sequenced from one sample in a study of a mutant IDH1 vaccine in newly diagnosed glioma. TCRdb keeps only in-frame clones here, not all; method: immunoSEQ multiplex PCR. The profile shows about 69,000 clones, about 87% of them singletons. Time point reported: week 35, safety follow-up. Doses of 300 ug of mutant IDH1 20-mer peptide were given with topical imiquimod. These receptors' antigens are unknown. This specimen was PBMCs, taken from a glioma patient whose treatment included an IDH1 peptide vaccine. The receptors were gathered from a man aged 25-45 years with glioma.

The chain couples TRBV7-9 to TRBJ1-6; D unresolved. Germline CDR1 SEHNR, CDR2 FQNEAQ (reference sequence). V lost 5 bases to trimming and J lost 6 bases, with 20 bases between them. The CDR3 has 17 residues. DNA for the CDR3: TGTGCCAGCAGCCCACCATGGCAGGTTCGGGGTAATTCACCCCTCCACTTT. It translates to CASSPPWQVRGNSPLHF.

The chain carries TRBV5-4 and TRBJ2-7; D call uncertain. CDR1 SGHNT and CDR2 YYREEE come from the germline V gene (reference sequence). The CDR3 is 15 amino acids. V lost 0 bases, J lost 0 bases, and 10 bases lay in between. The CDR3 region is CASSLGLESSYEQYF. The CDR3, as DNA: TGTGCCAGCAGCTTGGGCCTCGAAAGCTCCTACGAGCAGTACTTC.

The V call is TRBV19, the J call TRBJ2-1, with 8 bases matching TRBD1. The V gene end was trimmed by 5 bases and the J gene end by 2 bases; junction bases not matched to a gene: 8. CDR3 length: 16 residues. Germline V gives CDR1 LNHDA, CDR2 SQIVND (reference sequence). CDR3 sequence (DNA): TGTGCCAGTAGTCCCTGGACAGGGAGTACCTACAATGAGCAGTTCTTC. Protein: CASSPWTGSTYNEQFF.

This chain uses TRBV6-1 with TRBJ1-5, with D tentatively TRBD1 (6 bases). This CDR3 has 15 residues. V gave up 1 base and J gave up 2 bases, with 9 bases separating them. Germline loops: CDR1 MNHNS, CDR2 SASEGT. CDR3 sequence (DNA): TGTGCCAGCAGTGAAGGACAGGAGGGCAATCAGCCCCAGCATTTT. Its protein is CASSEGQEGNQPQHF.

The J gene is TRBJ1-3, the V gene TRBV30; D unclear. V dropped 0 bases and J dropped 5 bases, with 8 bases sitting between them. CDR1 and CDR2 from the germline V gene are GTSNPN and SVGIG (reference sequence). The CDR3 covers 13 residues. The DNA for the CDR3 is TGTGCCTGGAGTGTGAATGGCAGAAACACCATATATTTT. Its translation is CAWSVNGRNTIYF.

This chain connects TRBV9 to TRBJ1-5; 7 nucleotides agree with TRBD1. V lost 2 bases and J lost 5; bases outside the gene matches: 10. Germline V gene sequence: CDR1 SGDLS, CDR2 YYNGEE. The CDR3 loop spans 16 amino acids. The CDR3 sequence: CASSVGQYSKDQPQHF. The CDR3 DNA is TGTGCCAGCAGCGTGGGACAGTATTCAAAGGATCAGCCCCAGCATTTT. Complete variable domain (other parts from reference TRBV9 and TRBJ1-5): DSGVTQTPKHLITATGQRVTLRCSPRSGDLSVYWYQQSLDQGLQFLIQYYNGEERAKGNILERFSAQQFPDLHSELNLSSLELGDSALYFCASSVGQYSKDQPQHFGDGTRLSIL.

The chain joins TRBV19 to TRBJ1-2, with D possibly matching TRBD1 (5 bases). The CDR3 is made up of 13 amino acids. The V and J ends lost 10 bases and 7 bases respectively, with 19 bases between them. The germline gives CDR1 LNHDA, CDR2 SQIVND (reference sequence). This CDR3 is CATLGPLVGGYTF. Written as DNA, the CDR3 is TGTGCCACCTTGGGACCCCTGGTAGGTGGCTACACCTTC.

J is TRBJ2-7 and V is TRBV7-2; TRBD2 agrees at 9 bases. This CDR3 has 18 residues. Germline values: CDR1 SGHTA, CDR2 FQGNSA. V was clipped by 1 base and J by 4 bases; unmatched bases: 14. Written as DNA, the CDR3 is TGTGCCAGCAGCTTAGAGTCTGGCGGGAGGGTAAAATTGTACGAGCAGTACTTC. Its translation is CASSLESGGRVKLYEQYF.

This clone was picked up one time. This chain links TRBV4-3 with TRBJ2-3; 10 bases map to TRBD2. The CDR3 sequence is 17 residues long. V was pared by 3 bases and J by 2 bases, with 8 bases of the junction left unmatched. From germline, CDR1 is LGHNA and CDR2 YSLEER. The CDR3 region has the DNA TGCGCCAGCAGCCACGTATCTAGCGGGGGATACACAGATACGCAGTATTTT. Amino acids: CASSHVSSGGYTDTQYF.

This chain connects TRBV9 to TRBJ1-4; 9 bases align to TRBD1. With V trimmed by 2 bases and J by 7 bases, 6 bases remained unmatched. Germline lookup yields CDR1 SGDLS and CDR2 YYNGEE. This CDR3 region has 15 residues. CDR3 DNA sequence: TGTGCCAGCAGCGTCGCCGGGACAGGGTTTGAAAAACTGTTTTTT. It yields the protein CASSVAGTGFEKLFF.

V is TRBV2 and J is TRBJ2-1, with a tentative D call TRBD2 (6 bases). The CDR3 is made up of 16 amino acids. V was pared by 2 bases and J by 0 bases, with 11 bases between. Germline V CDR1 and CDR2: SNHLY, FYNNEI. This CDR3 is CASSEFGGSSYNEQFF. The DNA of the CDR3 is TGTGCCAGCAGTGAATTTGGAGGGAGCTCCTACAATGAGCAGTTCTTC.

The chain joins TRBV9 to TRBJ2-1; D is uncertain. CDR1 is SGDLS and CDR2 is YYNGEE in the germline V gene. The V and J ends lost 0 bases and 4 bases respectively, with 5 bases between them. The CDR3 loop spans 13 amino acids. DNA of the CDR3: TGTGCCAGCAGCGTAGACAGATACAATGAGCAGTTCTTC. Translating it yields CASSVDRYNEQFF.

This chain joins TRBV7-3 and TRBJ1-1; D may be TRBD1 (5 bases). The ends were cut back, 2 bases at V and 9 bases at J, with 10 bases in the middle. The CDR3 length is 12 residues. The V gene's germline CDR1 is SGHTA and CDR2 FQGTGA. CDR3 sequence: CASSLGQGQAFF. For the CDR3, the DNA is TGTGCCAGCAGCTTAGGGCAGGGCCAAGCTTTCTTT.

This clone was counted only a few times. This rearrangement joins TRBV7-8 to TRBJ1-6; the D is unclear. Trimming took off 2 bases at V and 8 bases at J, with 13 bases between the two ends. This CDR3 has 15 residues. Per germline, CDR1 SGHVS and CDR2 FQNEAQ. CDR3 residues: CASSLRPFEDSPLHF. The CDR3 bases are TGTGCCAGCAGCTTACGACCCTTCGAGGATTCACCCCTCCACTTT.

This sequence joins TRBV7-9 and TRBJ1-4; TRBD1 matches at 7 bases. CDR3 size: 14 residues. Germline trimming cut 1 base from V and 8 bases from J; bases unmatched to any gene: 4. Per the germline V gene, CDR1 is SEHNR and CDR2 is FQNEAQ (reference sequence). This CDR3 is CASSLGGTAEKLFF. The DNA for the CDR3 is TGTGCCAGCAGCTTAGGCGGGACAGCGGAAAAACTGTTTTTT.

The rearrangement links TRBV11-2 to TRBJ1-4; D is uncertain. V was cut by 3 bases and J by 5 bases, with 1 base left in between. This CDR3 comprises 11 residues. The germline CDR1 and CDR2 sequences are SGHAT and FQNNGV. Here the CDR3 DNA reads TGTGCCAGCAGCTTCAATGAAAAACTGTTTTTT. Encoded protein: CASSFNEKLFF.

The chain couples TRBV13 to TRBJ2-2; the D gene is possibly TRBD1 (6 bases). Germline CDR1 and CDR2: PRHDT and FYEKMQ (reference sequence). The CDR3 has 16 residues. Deletions cut 5 bases from V and 5 bases from J, with 18 bases between. In nucleotides, the CDR3 is TGTGCCAGCAGCCCCACCGTGGGCAGGGGTACCGGGGAGCTGTTTTTT. The encoded protein is CASSPTVGRGTGELFF. Combining the CDR3 with reference TRBV13 and TRBJ2-2 gives the whole variable domain AAGVIQSPRHLIKEKRETATLKCYPIPRHDTVYWYQQGPGQDPQFLISFYEKMQSDKGSIPDRFSAQQFSDYHSELNMSSLELGDSALYFCASSPTVGRGTGELFFGEGSRLTVL.

The chain combines TRBV28 with TRBJ1-5; 8 positions agree with TRBD1. Per the germline V gene, CDR1 is MDHEN and CDR2 is SYDVKM. The CDR3 length is 17 residues. V lost 10 bases to trimming and J lost 5 bases; unmatched junction nucleotides: 19. As DNA, the CDR3 is TGTGCCACCGCGTTCCGGGACAGGCCTTTTGGAGATCAGCCCCAGCATTTT. This sequence encodes CATAFRDRPFGDQPQHF.

J is TRBJ2-6 and V is TRBV18; D remains unclear. This CDR3 is built from 16 residues. Germline CDR1 reads KGHSH; CDR2 reads LQKENI. The germline V and J ends were trimmed by 2 bases and 1 base, with 9 bases remaining between them. Written as DNA, the CDR3 is TGTGCCAGCTCACCATTAATGGGGTCTGGGGCCAACGTCCTGACTTTC. This gives the protein CASSPLMGSGANVLTF.